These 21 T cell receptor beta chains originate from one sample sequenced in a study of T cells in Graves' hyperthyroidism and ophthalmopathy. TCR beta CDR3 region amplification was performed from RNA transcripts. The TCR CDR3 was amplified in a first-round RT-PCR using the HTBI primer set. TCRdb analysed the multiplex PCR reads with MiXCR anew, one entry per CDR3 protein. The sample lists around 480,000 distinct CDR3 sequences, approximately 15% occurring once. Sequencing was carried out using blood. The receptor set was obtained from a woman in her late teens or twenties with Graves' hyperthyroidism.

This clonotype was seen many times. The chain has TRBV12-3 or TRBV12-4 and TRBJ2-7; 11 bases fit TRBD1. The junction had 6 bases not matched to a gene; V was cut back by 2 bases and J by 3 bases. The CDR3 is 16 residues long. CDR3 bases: TGTGCCAGCAGTTTAATTTGGGACAGGGGGAACTACGAGCAGTACTTC. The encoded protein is CASSLIWDRGNYEQYF.

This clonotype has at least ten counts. The DNA for the CDR3 is TGCAGTGCACTCCGTCGGACAGGCCCCCAAGAGACCCAGTACTTC. Translated: CSALRRTGPQETQYF. This chain uses TRBV20-1 with TRBJ2-5; 7 bases line up with TRBD1. The length of the CDR3 is 15 residues. Trimming removed 6 bases from V and 1 base from J; junction bases left unmatched: 11. CDR1 DFQATT and CDR2 SNEGSKA come from the germline V gene (reference sequence).

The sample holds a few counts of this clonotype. The CDR3 sequence is CASSLDPASGANVLTF. As DNA, the CDR3 is TGTGCCAGCAGCTTAGATCCTGCCTCTGGGGCCAACGTCCTGACTTTC. This chain uses TRBV11-2 with TRBJ2-6, with D uncertain. The V and J ends lost 0 bases and 0 bases respectively, with 6 bases between them. The CDR3 is 16 amino acids. Per germline, CDR1 SGHAT and CDR2 FQNNGV.

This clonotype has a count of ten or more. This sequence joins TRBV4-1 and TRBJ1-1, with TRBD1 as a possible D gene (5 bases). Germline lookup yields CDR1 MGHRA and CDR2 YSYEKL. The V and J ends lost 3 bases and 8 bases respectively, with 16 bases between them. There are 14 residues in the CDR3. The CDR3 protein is CASSHPATRVEAFF. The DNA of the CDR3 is TGCGCCAGCAGCCACCCCGCCACCAGGGTAGAAGCTTTCTTT.

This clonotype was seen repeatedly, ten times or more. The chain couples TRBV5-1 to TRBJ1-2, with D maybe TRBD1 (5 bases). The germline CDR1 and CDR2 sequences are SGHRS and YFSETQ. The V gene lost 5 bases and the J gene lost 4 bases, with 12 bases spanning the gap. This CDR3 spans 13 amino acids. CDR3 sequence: CASRTGQTYGYTF. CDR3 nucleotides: TGCGCCAGCAGAACAGGACAAACCTATGGCTACACCTTC.

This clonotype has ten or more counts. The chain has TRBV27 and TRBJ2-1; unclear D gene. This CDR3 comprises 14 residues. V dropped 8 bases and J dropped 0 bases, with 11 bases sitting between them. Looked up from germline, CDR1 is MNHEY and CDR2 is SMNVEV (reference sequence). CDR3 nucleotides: TGTGCCAGCGGCCTAGTAAGCTCCTACAATGAGCAGTTCTTC. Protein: CASGLVSSYNEQFF.

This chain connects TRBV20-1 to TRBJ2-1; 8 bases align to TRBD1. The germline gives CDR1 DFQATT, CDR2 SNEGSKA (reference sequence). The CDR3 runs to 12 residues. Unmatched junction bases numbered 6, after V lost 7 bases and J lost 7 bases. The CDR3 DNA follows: TGCAGTGTTGACAGGGGCCATAATGAGCAGTTCTTC. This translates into CSVDRGHNEQFF.

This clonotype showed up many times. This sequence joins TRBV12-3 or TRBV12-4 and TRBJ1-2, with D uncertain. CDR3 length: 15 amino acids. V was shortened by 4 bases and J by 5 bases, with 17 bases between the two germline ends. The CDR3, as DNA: TGTGCCAGCAGTTCGAGGGCCAGGACGATATATGGCTACACCTTC. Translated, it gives CASSSRARTIYGYTF.

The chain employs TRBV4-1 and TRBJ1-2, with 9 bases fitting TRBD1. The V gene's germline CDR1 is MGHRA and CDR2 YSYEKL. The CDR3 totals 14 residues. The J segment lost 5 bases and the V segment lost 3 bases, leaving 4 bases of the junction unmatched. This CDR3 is CASSQAGQGYGYTF. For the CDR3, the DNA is TGCGCCAGCAGCCAGGCCGGACAGGGGTATGGCTACACCTTC.

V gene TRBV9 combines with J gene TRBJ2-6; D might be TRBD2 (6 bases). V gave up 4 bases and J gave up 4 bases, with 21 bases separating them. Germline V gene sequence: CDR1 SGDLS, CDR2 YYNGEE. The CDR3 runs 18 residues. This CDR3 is CASSPRSVGGAGANVLTF. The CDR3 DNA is TGTGCCAGCAGCCCCCGATCCGTTGGCGGGGCCGGGGCCAACGTCCTGACTTTC.

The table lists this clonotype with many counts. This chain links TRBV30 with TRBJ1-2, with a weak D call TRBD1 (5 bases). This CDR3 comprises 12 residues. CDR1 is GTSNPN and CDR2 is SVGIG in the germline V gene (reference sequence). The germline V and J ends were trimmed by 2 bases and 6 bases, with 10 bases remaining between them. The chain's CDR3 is CAWSPGPNGYTF. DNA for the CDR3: TGTGCCTGGAGTCCGGGGCCTAATGGCTACACCTTC.

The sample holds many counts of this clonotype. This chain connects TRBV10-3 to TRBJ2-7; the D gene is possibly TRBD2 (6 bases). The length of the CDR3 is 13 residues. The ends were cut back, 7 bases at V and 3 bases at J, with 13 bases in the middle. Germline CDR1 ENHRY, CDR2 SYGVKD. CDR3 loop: CAITEGTGYEQYF. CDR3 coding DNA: TGTGCCATCACGGAGGGGACCGGCTACGAGCAGTACTTC.

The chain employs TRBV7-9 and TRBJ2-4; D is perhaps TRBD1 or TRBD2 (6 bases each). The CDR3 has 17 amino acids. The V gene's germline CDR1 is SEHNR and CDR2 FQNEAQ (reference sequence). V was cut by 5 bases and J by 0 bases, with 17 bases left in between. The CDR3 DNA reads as TGTGCCAGCAGCCCGGGGGCGTTCGGGGCAGCCAAAAACATTCAGTACTTC. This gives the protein CASSPGAFGAAKNIQYF.

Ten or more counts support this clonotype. The CDR3 DNA reads TGTGCCAGCAGCACCCTCGCAGGGGCTGGAAACACCATATATTTT. It is translated as CASSTLAGAGNTIYF. The chain joins TRBV27 to TRBJ1-3, with D possibly TRBD1 on 6 matching bases. CDR1 is MNHEY, CDR2 SMNVEV, per germline (reference sequence). Trimming took 6 bases from V and 2 from J, leaving 14 bases between them. This CDR3 spans 15 amino acids.

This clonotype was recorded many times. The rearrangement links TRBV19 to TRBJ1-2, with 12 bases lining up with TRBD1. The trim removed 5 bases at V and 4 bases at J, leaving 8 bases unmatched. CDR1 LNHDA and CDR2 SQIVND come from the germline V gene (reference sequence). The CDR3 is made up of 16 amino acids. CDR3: CASSPGDRGLFYGYTF. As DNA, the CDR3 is TGTGCCAGTAGTCCTGGGGACAGGGGGCTTTTCTATGGCTACACCTTC.

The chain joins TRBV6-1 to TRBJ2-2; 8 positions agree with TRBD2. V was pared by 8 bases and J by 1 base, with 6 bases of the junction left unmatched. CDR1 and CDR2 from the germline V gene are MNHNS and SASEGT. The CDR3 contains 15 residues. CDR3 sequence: CASCRLAGNTGELFF. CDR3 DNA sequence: TGTGCCAGCTGTCGGCTAGCGGGGAACACCGGGGAGCTGTTTTTT.

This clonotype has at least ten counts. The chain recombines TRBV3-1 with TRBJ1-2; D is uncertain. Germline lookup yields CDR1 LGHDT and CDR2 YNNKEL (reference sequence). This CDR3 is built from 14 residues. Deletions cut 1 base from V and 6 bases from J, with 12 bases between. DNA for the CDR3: TGTGCCAGCAGCCAAGGATGGGATGTCGATGGCTACACCTTC. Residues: CASSQGWDVDGYTF. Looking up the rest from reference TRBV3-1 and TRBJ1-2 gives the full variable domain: DTAVSQTPKYLVTQMGNDKSIKCEQNLGHDTMYWYKQDSKKFLKIMFSYNNKELIINETVPNRFSPKSPDKAHLNLHINSLELGDSAVYFCASSQGWDVDGYTFGSGTRLTVV.

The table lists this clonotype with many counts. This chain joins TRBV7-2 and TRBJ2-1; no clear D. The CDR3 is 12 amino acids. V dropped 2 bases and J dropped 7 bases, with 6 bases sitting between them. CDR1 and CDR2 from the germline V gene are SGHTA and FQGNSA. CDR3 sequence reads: CASSLRANEQFF. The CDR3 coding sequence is TGTGCCAGCAGCTTACGGGCGAATGAGCAGTTCTTC.

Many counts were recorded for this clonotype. CDR3 region: CATSREGQGTNTEAFF. For the CDR3, the DNA is TGTGCCACCAGCAGAGAGGGACAGGGCACGAACACTGAAGCTTTCTTT. The chain joins TRBV15 to TRBJ1-1; 9 bases line up with TRBD1. The CDR3 length is 16 residues. Losses at the gene ends were 0 bases for V and 1 base for J; bases not matched to a gene: 3. Germline V gene sequence: CDR1 LNHNV, CDR2 YYDKDF (reference sequence).

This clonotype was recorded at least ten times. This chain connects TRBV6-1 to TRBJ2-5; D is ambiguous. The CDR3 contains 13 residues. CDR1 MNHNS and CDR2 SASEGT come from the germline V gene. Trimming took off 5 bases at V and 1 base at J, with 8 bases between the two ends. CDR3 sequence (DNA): TGTGCCAGCAGTCCGGCCCTCCAAGAGACCCAGTACTTC. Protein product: CASSPALQETQYF.

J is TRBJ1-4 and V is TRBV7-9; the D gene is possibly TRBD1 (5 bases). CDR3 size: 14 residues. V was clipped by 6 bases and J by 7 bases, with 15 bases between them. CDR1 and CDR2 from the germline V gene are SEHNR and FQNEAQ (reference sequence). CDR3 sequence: CASSRQGTLEKLFF. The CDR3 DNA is TGTGCCAGCAGTAGGCAGGGCACCCTTGAAAAACTGTTTTTT.